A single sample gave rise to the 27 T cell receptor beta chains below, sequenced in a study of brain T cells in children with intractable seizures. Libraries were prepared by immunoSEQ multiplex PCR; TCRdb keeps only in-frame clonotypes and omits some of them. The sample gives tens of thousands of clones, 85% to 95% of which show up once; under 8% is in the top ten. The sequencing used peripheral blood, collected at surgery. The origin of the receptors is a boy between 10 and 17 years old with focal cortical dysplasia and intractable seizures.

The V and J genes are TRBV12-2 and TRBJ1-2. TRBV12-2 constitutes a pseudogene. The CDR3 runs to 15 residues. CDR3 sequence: CASRLALWADYGYTF. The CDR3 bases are TGTGCAAGTCGCTTAGCGTTATGGGCGGATTATGGCTACACCTTC.

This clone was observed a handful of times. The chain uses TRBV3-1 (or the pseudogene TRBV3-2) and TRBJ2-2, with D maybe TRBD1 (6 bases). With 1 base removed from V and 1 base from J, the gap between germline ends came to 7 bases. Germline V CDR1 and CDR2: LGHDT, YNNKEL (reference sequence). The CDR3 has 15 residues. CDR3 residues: CASSQAGQNTGELFF. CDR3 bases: TGTGCCAGCAGCCAAGCGGGACAGAACACCGGGGAGCTGTTTTTT.

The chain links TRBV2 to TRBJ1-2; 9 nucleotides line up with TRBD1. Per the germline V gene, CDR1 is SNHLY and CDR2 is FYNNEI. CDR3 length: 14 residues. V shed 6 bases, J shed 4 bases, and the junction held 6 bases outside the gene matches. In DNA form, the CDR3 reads TGTGCCAGCAGCGAAACAGGGGGCCTCTATGGCTACACCTTC. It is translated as CASSETGGLYGYTF.

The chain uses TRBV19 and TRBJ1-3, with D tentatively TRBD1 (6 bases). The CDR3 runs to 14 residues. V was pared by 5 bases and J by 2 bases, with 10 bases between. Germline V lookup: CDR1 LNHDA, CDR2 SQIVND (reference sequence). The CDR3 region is CASSGRGAGNTIYF. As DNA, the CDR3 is TGTGCCAGTAGTGGTAGGGGGGCTGGAAACACCATATATTTT.

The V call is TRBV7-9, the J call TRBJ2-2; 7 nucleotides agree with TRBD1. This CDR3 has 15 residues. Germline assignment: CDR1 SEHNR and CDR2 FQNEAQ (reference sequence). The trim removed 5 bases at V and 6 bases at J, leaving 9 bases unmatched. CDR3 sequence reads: CASSQGERESGELFF. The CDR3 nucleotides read TGTGCCAGCAGCCAGGGGGAAAGGGAATCCGGGGAGCTGTTTTTT.

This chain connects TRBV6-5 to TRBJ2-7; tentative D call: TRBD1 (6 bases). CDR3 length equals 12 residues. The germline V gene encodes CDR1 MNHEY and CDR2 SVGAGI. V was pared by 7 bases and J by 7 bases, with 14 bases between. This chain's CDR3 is CASTHRASEQYF. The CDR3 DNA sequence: TGTGCCAGCACGCACAGGGCAAGTGAGCAGTACTTC.

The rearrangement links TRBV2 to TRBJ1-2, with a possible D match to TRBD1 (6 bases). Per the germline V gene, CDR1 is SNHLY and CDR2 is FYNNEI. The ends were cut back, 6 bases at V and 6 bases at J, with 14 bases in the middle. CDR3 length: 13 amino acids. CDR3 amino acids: CASRENTGHGYTF. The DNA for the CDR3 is TGTGCCAGCAGGGAAAACACAGGGCATGGCTACACCTTC.

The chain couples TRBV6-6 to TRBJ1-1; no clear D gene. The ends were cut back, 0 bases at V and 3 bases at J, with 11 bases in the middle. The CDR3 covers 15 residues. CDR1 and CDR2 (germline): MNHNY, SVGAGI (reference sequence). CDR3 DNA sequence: TGTGCCAGCAGTTACTCCCAGGAGATGGACACTGAAGCTTTCTTT. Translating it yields CASSYSQEMDTEAFF.

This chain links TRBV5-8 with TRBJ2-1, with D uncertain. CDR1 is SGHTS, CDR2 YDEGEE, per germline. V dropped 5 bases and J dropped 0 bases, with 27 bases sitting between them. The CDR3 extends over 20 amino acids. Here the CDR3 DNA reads TGTGCCAGCAGGTCGGAGAATTGGCGGCGGACCGTTAGCTCCTACAATGAGCAGTTCTTC. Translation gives CASRSENWRRTVSSYNEQFF.

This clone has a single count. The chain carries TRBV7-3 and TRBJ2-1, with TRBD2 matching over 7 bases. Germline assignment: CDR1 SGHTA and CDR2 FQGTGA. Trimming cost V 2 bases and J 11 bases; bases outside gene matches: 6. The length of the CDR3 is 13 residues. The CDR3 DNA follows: TGTGCCAGCAGCTTAGATCCAAGCGGGAAGCAGTTCTTC. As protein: CASSLDPSGKQFF. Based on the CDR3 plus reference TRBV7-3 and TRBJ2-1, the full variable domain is GAGVSQTPSNKVTEKGKYVELRCDPISGHTALYWYRQSLGQGPEFLIYFQGTGAADDSGLPNDRFFAVRPEGSVSTLKIQRTERGDSAVYLCASSLDPSGKQFFGPGTRLTVL.

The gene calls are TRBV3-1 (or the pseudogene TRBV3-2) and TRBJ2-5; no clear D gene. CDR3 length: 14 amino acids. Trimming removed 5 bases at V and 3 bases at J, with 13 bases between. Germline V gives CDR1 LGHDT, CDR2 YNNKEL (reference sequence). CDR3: CASSSVQEKETQYF. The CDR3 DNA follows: TGTGCCAGCAGCTCGGTTCAGGAGAAAGAGACCCAGTACTTC.

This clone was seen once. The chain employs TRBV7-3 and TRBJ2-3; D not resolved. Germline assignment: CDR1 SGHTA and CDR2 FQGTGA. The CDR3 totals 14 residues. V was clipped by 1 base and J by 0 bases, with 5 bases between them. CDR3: CASSLMSSTDTQYF. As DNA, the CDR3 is TGTGCCAGCAGCTTAATGTCTAGCACAGATACGCAGTATTTT.

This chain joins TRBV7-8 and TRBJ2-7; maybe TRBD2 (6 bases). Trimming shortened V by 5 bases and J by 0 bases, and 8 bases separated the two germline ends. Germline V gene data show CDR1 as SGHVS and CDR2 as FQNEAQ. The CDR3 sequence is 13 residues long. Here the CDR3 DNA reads TGTGCCAGCAGCCCGACTAGCTCCTACGAGCAGTACGTC. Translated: CASSPTSSYEQYV.

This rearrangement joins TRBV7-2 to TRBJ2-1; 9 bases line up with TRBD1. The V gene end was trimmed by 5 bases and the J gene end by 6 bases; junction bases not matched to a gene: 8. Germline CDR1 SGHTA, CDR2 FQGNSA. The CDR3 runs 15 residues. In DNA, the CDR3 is TGTGCCAGCAGCCCCCGGGACAGGGAGGGCAATGAGCAGTTCTTC. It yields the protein CASSPRDREGNEQFF.

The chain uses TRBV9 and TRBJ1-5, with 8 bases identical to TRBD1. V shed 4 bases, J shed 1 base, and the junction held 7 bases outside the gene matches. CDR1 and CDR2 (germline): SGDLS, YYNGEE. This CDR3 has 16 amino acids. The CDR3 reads CASSLQGQVSNQPQHF. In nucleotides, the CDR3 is TGTGCCAGCAGCCTACAGGGACAGGTAAGCAATCAGCCCCAGCATTTT.

The chain's CDR3 is CASSSTGGAGNEKLFF. In DNA, the CDR3 is TGTGCCAGCAGCTCCACAGGGGGCGCAGGGAATGAAAAACTGTTTTTT. V gene TRBV11-2 combines with J gene TRBJ1-4, with 9 nucleotides matching TRBD1. CDR3 size: 16 residues. Germline V gene sequence: CDR1 SGHAT, CDR2 FQNNGV. Unmatched junction bases numbered 8, after V lost 4 bases and J lost 5 bases.

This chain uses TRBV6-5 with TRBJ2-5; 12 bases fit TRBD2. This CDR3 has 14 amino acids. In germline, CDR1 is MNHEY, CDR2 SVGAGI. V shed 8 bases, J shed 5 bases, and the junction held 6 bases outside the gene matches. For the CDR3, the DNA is TGTGCCAGCTCTAGCGGGGGGGCTCGGGAGACCCAGTACTTC. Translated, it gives CASSSGGARETQYF.

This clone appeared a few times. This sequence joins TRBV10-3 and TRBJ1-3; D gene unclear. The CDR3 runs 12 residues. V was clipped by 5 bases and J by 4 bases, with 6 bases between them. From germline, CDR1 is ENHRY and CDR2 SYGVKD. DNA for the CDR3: TGTGCCATCAGTCCTCTGGGAAACACCATATATTTT. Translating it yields CAISPLGNTIYF.

CDR3 protein: CASSVQANTEAFF. The DNA for the CDR3 is TGTGCCAGCAGTGTCCAGGCGAACACTGAAGCTTTCTTT. The chain has TRBV2 and TRBJ1-1; D ambiguous. The length of the CDR3 is 13 residues. V lost 4 bases, J lost 1 base, and 7 bases lay in between. The germline CDR1 and CDR2 sequences are SNHLY and FYNNEI.

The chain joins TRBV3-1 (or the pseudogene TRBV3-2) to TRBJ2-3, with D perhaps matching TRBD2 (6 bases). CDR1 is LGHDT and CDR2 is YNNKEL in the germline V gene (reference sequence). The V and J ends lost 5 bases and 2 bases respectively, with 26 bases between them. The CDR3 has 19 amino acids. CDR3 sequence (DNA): TGTGCCAGCAGCTTATCACTGGCGGGGATCAACCCATACACAGATACGCAGTATTTT. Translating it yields CASSLSLAGINPYTDTQYF.

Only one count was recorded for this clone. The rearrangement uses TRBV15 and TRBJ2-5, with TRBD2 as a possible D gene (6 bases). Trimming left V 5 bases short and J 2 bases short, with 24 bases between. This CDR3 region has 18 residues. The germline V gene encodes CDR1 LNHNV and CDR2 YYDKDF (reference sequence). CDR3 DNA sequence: TGTGCCACCAGCCCAATATCGAACGTAGCGGAGATACAAGAGACCCAGTACTTC. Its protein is CATSPISNVAEIQETQYF.

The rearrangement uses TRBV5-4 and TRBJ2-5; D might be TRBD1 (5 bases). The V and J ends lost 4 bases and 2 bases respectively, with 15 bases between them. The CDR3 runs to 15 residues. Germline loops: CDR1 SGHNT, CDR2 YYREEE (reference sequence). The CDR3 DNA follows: TGTGCCAGCAGCCGTCGATCAGGGTCACAAGAGACCCAGTACTTC. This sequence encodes CASSRRSGSQETQYF.

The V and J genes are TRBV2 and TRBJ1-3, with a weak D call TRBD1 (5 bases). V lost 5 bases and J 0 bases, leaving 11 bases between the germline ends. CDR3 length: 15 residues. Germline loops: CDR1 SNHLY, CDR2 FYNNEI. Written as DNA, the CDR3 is TGTGCCAGCAGTTCTGACAGAACCTCTGGAAACACCATATATTTT. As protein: CASSSDRTSGNTIYF.

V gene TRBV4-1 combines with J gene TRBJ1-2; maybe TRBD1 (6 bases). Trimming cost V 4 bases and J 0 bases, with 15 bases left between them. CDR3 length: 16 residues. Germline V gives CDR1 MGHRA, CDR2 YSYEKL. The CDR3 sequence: CASSLTTTGSNYGYTF. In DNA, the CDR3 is TGCGCCAGCAGCCTTACAACGACAGGATCTAACTATGGCTACACCTTC.

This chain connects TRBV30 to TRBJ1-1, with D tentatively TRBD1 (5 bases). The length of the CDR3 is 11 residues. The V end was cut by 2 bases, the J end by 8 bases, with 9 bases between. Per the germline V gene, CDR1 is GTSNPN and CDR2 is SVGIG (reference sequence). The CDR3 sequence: CAWSIRVEAFF. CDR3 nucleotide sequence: TGTGCCTGGAGTATCAGGGTCGAAGCTTTCTTT.

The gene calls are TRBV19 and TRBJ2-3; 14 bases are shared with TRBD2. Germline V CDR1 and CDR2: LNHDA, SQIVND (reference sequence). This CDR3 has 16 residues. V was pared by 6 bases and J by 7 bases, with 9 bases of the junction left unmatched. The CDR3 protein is CASRTVTSGGANTQYF. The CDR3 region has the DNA TGTGCCAGTAGGACCGTGACTAGCGGGGGGGCAAATACGCAGTATTTT.

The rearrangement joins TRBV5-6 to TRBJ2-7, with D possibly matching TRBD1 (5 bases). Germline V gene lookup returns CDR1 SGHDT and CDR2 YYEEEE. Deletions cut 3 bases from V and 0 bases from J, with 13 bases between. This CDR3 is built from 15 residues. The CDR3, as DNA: TGTGCCAGCAGCTACTACAGGAAACCCTCCTACGAGCAGTACTTC. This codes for CASSYYRKPSYEQYF.